This T cell receptor (beta chain) was captured by sequencing in a study of tumor-infiltrating lymphocytes in glioblastoma multiforme. CDR1 and CDR2 from the germline V gene are SQVTM and ANQGSEA. The ends were cut back, 1 base at V and 5 bases at J, with 9 bases in the middle. The CDR3 totals 12 residues. Three nested ARM-PCR rounds with V-beta and C-beta primers built TCRB libraries. No unique molecular identifiers were described for these TCRB libraries. One entry per CDR3 protein results from TCRdb running MiXCR on the multiplex PCR reads. The sample lists about 19,000 distinct CDR3 sequences; roughly 64% were seen once. For this clonotype: Antigen specificity is unknown.

Study findings and constraints: The TCR and somatic mutation analysis included just one glioblastoma patient. Detected clone frequencies may not reflect cell counts, being RNA-based. Functional subtype sorting of these T cells was not performed.

V is TRBV29-1 and J is TRBJ2-7, with D possibly being TRBD2 (5 bases). The sequence derives from a male donor with glioblastoma. Material for sequencing was peripheral blood. CDR3 loop: CSVEVRRNEQYF. Here the CDR3 DNA reads TGCAGCGTTGAAGTCCGGAGGAACGAGCAGTACTTC.